The 13 T cell receptor beta chains given below trace back to one sample, sequenced in a study of molecular identifiers for immune sequencing clone quantification. TCRdb analysed the PCR reads with MiXCR anew, one entry per CDR3 protein. The sample lists around 82,000 distinct CDR3 sequences, 15% to 20% occurring once. The specimen sequenced was naive CD8+ T cells from blood, with Jurkat cell RNA spiked in. Subset indicated: FACS-sorted CD8+CD4-CCR7+CD45RA+ naive T cells. These receptors were obtained from a human donor in good health. Some libraries in this study had Jurkat cell RNA spiked in.

This clonotype has at least ten counts. The chain joins TRBV5-8 to TRBJ2-5; 9 bases map to TRBD2. Germline V gives CDR1 SGHTS, CDR2 YDEGEE. The CDR3 has 15 residues. Trimming took 9 bases from V and 5 from J; bases not matched to a gene: 14. The DNA for the CDR3 is TGTGCCATCCCCGGGGGACTAGCTTCGACCGAGACCCAGTACTTC. Amino acids: CAIPGGLASTETQYF.

As regards this clonotype: This may arise from a read error, as a much more abundant clone is one base away. The chain combines TRBV9 with TRBJ2-1, with 13 nucleotides matching TRBD2. The CDR3 is 15 amino acids. From germline, CDR1 is SGDLS and CDR2 YYNGEE. CDR3 loop: CASSVDGTSGTKQIF. CDR3 nucleotides: TGTGCCAGCAGCGTAGATGGGACTAGCGGGACTAAGCAGATCTTC.

The CDR3 bases are TGCGCCAGCAGCCAAGATCTGGTAGCGGGAGGCTGGGGCAAAAACATTCAGTACTTC. Its translation is CASSQDLVAGGWGKNIQYF. The V gene is TRBV4-3, the J gene TRBJ2-4, with TRBD2 matching 10 bases. The germline V gene encodes CDR1 LGHNA and CDR2 YSLEER. The V gene end was trimmed by 0 bases and the J gene end by 3 bases; junction bases not matched to a gene: 11. This CDR3 contains 19 residues.

This clonotype has a single count. Because the CDR3 is missing its conserved closing phenylalanine or tryptophan, this is likely a read error. The chain recombines TRBV19 with TRBJ2-7; D remains ambiguous. Per germline, CDR1 LNHDA and CDR2 SQIVND (reference sequence). The CDR3 has 14 amino acids. The germline V and J ends were trimmed by 5 bases and 1 base, with 12 bases remaining between them. DNA for the CDR3: TGTGCCAGTAGTGGGGTCCCAACTTCCTACGAGCAGTACCTC. Translated: CASSGVPTSYEQYL.

The chain employs TRBV19 and TRBJ2-7; 8 bases align to TRBD1. Germline V gene lookup returns CDR1 LNHDA and CDR2 SQIVND (reference sequence). V was clipped by 4 bases and J by 3 bases; unmatched bases: 5. This CDR3 contains 14 residues. In DNA, the CDR3 is TGTGCCAGTAGTACCGGGACAGGAATCTACGAGCAGTACTTC. Translating it yields CASSTGTGIYEQYF.

This clonotype was seen many times. The chain is built from TRBV19 and TRBJ2-3; a weak D match, TRBD2 (5 bases). Germline V gene sequence: CDR1 LNHDA, CDR2 SQIVND (reference sequence). The CDR3 runs to 14 residues. The V gene lost 5 bases and the J gene lost 0 bases, with 9 bases spanning the gap. CDR3 sequence reads: CASSWTPSTDTQYF. The CDR3 nucleotides read TGTGCCAGTAGTTGGACTCCTAGCACAGATACGCAGTATTTT.

The sample holds many counts of this clonotype. This chain connects TRBV5-1 to TRBJ2-7; TRBD1 aligns across 10 bases. The trim removed 4 bases at V and 0 bases at J, leaving 4 bases unmatched. CDR3 size: 15 residues. Germline CDR1 and CDR2: SGHRS and YFSETQ. This CDR3 is CASSVGQGNSYEQYF. CDR3 DNA sequence: TGCGCCAGCAGCGTGGGACAGGGGAACTCCTACGAGCAGTACTTC.

Comment on this clonotype: With a much larger clone just one base away, this may be a read error. The CDR3 region has the DNA TGCGCCAGCAGTGAATACCGGGTCACGGCCACTGAAGCTTTCTTT. The encoded protein is CASSEYRVTATEAFF. The V call is TRBV10-2, the J call TRBJ1-1; D gene uncertain. The germline CDR1 and CDR2 sequences are WSHSY and SAAADI. CDR3 length equals 15 residues. V was cut by 3 bases and J by 4 bases, with 15 bases left in between.

This clonotype was recorded at least ten times. The rearrangement links TRBV20-1 to TRBJ2-7; 13 positions match TRBD2. The CDR3 has 17 amino acids. V trimming: 6 bases; J trimming: 0 bases; junction bases outside the gene matches: 11. The germline CDR1 and CDR2 sequences are DFQATT and SNEGSKA (reference sequence). The CDR3 coding sequence is TGCAGTGCCCTACCGACTAGCGGGAGGTTTAGCTCCTACGAGCAGTACTTC. Protein product: CSALPTSGRFSSYEQYF.

This clonotype was picked up many times. V is TRBV5-1 and J is TRBJ2-2; D is unclear. From germline, CDR1 is SGHRS and CDR2 YFSETQ. The germline V and J ends were trimmed by 0 bases and 6 bases, with 6 bases remaining between them. This CDR3 is built from 13 residues. CDR3 sequence (DNA): TGCGCCAGCAGCTTGGATATTGCCGGGGAGCTGTTTTTT. This sequence encodes CASSLDIAGELFF.

This clonotype was seen repeatedly, ten times or more. The chain recombines TRBV12-5 with TRBJ2-2, with D perhaps TRBD2 (5 bases). The CDR3 totals 17 residues. Germline CDR1 and CDR2: LGHNT and FRNRAP. V dropped 1 base and J dropped 6 bases, with 18 bases sitting between them. The CDR3 region has the DNA TGTGCTAGTGGTTTGGGGACTTGGCAGACGGTCTCCGGGGAGCTGTTTTTT. This sequence encodes CASGLGTWQTVSGELFF.

This clonotype has ten or more counts. V and J are TRBV27 and TRBJ1-5; the D gene is possibly TRBD1 (5 bases). The germline V gene encodes CDR1 MNHEY and CDR2 SMNVEV (reference sequence). The V and J ends lost 7 bases and 0 bases respectively, with 13 bases between them. The CDR3 totals 15 residues. The CDR3 DNA sequence: TGTGCCAGCAAGGGGCAGGTCTATAGCAATCAGCCCCAGCATTTT. Protein sequence: CASKGQVYSNQPQHF.

The chain employs TRBV29-1 and TRBJ2-7; 7 bases fit TRBD2. The trim removed 0 bases at V and 2 bases at J, leaving 7 bases unmatched. This CDR3 comprises 15 residues. Germline CDR1 reads SQVTM; CDR2 reads ANQGSEA. CDR3 sequence (DNA): TGCAGCGTTGAAGAGTCTAGCGGTCAGCCCTACGAGCAGTACTTC. It specifies CSVEESSGQPYEQYF.